This T cell receptor beta chain appears in the sequencing data of a study of blood T cell repertoires in COVID-19. Original processing notes: Estimated nucleated cell counts came from reference gene primer amplification. Profiled with immunoSEQ multiplex PCR; TCRdb holds only in-frame clones, not every one. V and J calls and clone size are as listed in that table; D and trimming were resolved from the DNA. The sample includes about 390,000 clones, over 75% of them seen just once. The clonotype originates from a woman aged 55-75 years with COVID-19, enrolled during active disease. The sample was peripheral blood.

CDR3 region: CASSSATGTYEQYF. In DNA, the CDR3 is TGTGCCAGCAGCTCCGCTACAGGGACCTACGAGCAGTACTTC. The chain employs TRBV7-9 and TRBJ2-7; a possible D gene is TRBD1 (6 bases). CDR3 size: 14 residues. CDR1 and CDR2 (germline): SEHNR, FQNEAQ (reference sequence). Trimming shortened V by 4 bases and J by 2 bases, and 12 bases separated the two germline ends.